This T cell receptor beta chain is from a study of blood T cell repertoires in COVID-19. The wider study: Both acute and convalescent COVID-19 samples were obtained from the United States, Italy and Spain. PBMCs, B-cell-depleted T cells, or T cells were the source of the cDNA or gDNA that made up the material.

Original analysis: Reference gene primer amplification yielded estimated nucleated cell counts. TCRdb's copy holds only in-frame clones and misses some; the assay was immunoSEQ multiplex PCR. V, J and clone size are those of that table, while D and trimming were read from the DNA. The table shows 410,000 or so clones, with roughly 90% occurring only once. Germline loops: CDR1 SGHTA, CDR2 FQGNSA. The length of the CDR3 is 17 residues. The ends were cut back, 5 bases at V and 4 bases at J, with 20 bases in the middle. Patients of the Seattle cohort, enrolled during active infection, were followed longitudinally.

The chain links TRBV7-2 to TRBJ2-2, with a tentative D call TRBD1 (6 bases). Sequencing was done on a sample of peripheral blood. This TCR was sampled from a woman aged 40 to 55 with COVID-19, enrolled during active disease. CDR3 in amino acids: CASSRRRNRVGTGELFF. The DNA for the CDR3 is TGTGCCAGCAGCCGGCGGAGAAACAGGGTGGGCACCGGGGAGCTGTTTTTT.